The clone carrying this T cell receptor (beta chain) came up a few times. This entry comes from a study of blood T cell repertoires in COVID-19. The CDR3 covers 16 residues. Germline V lookup: CDR1 KGHDR, CDR2 SFDVKD. J lost 4 bases, V lost 4 bases, and 5 bases had no gene match. Source study methods: Amplification of reference gene primers was used by the study to estimate nucleated cell counts. TCRdb's table, derived via immunoSEQ multiplex PCR, lists solely in-frame clones and lacks some. For V, J and clone size, that table is used; D and trimming come from the DNA. The sample records 190,000 or so clones, about 80% being singletons.

The J gene is TRBJ2-3, the V gene TRBV24-1; TRBD2 matches at 12 bases. The sequenced material came from peripheral blood. This clonotype was sampled from a human donor with acute or convalescent COVID-19. The donor label of this sample is uncertain. In nucleotides, the CDR3 is TGTGCCACCAGTGACGCTAGCGGGAGGGCCCCAGATACGCAGTATTTT. The encoded protein is CATSDASGRAPDTQYF.